The 18 T cell receptor beta chains reported below all come from one sample, sequenced in a study of response to subunit inactivated influenza vaccine. MiXCR, applied by TCRdb to the RT-PCR reads, yields one record per CDR3 protein. Of 700,000 to 900,000 distinct CDR3 sequences listed, 21% were seen once; the top ten hold about a tenth. This specimen was PBMCs from blood, taken 4 to 6 days after vaccination. Receptor source: a middle-aged man who received an inactivated influenza vaccine.

This rearrangement joins TRBV7-9 to TRBJ2-5; D is possibly TRBD2 (6 bases). V was cut by 4 bases and J by 0 bases, with 12 bases left in between. CDR1 SEHNR and CDR2 FQNEAQ come from the germline V gene (reference sequence). This CDR3 has 15 residues. The CDR3 loop is CASSSNSGYQETQYF. The CDR3 DNA sequence: TGTGCCAGCAGCTCTAACAGCGGGTACCAAGAGACCCAGTACTTC.

V is TRBV14 and J is TRBJ2-7; 7 bases fit TRBD2. The CDR3 sequence is 15 residues long. In germline, CDR1 is SGHDN, CDR2 FVKESK. V lost 5 bases to trimming and J lost 9 bases; unmatched junction nucleotides: 16. The CDR3 bases are TGTGCCAGCAGCTTGAACCCGGGACTACCGGGGAGGCAGTACTTC. Translation: CASSLNPGLPGRQYF.

This clonotype was observed a handful of times. The CDR3 DNA reads TGCGCCAGCAGTGAACCCGGAGGAGGGGAGCAGTACTTC. Translating gives CASSEPGGGEQYF. The gene calls are TRBV10-1 and TRBJ2-7, with a weak D call TRBD2 (6 bases). Germline values: CDR1 WNHNN, CDR2 SYGVQD (reference sequence). The CDR3 extends over 13 amino acids. V was shortened by 3 bases and J by 7 bases, with 13 bases between the two germline ends.

This clonotype was seen more than once but under ten times. The chain is built from TRBV10-3 and TRBJ2-3; tentatively, D is TRBD2 (6 bases). The CDR3 is made up of 16 amino acids. Trimming cost V 4 bases and J 0 bases, with 14 bases left between them. Germline lookup yields CDR1 ENHRY and CDR2 SYGVKD. CDR3 protein: CAISGSAGESTDTQYF. For the CDR3, the DNA is TGTGCCATCAGTGGATCAGCGGGCGAAAGCACAGATACGCAGTATTTT.

This clonotype showed up just a few times. The chain uses TRBV2 and TRBJ1-5, with 7 bases matching TRBD1. Trimming removed 3 bases from V and 5 bases from J; junction bases left unmatched: 4. The germline V gene encodes CDR1 SNHLY and CDR2 FYNNEI. The CDR3 consists of 14 residues. As DNA, the CDR3 is TGTGCCAGCAGTGACCGGGACAGAGATCAGCCCCAGCATTTT. This translates into CASSDRDRDQPQHF.

The sample holds many counts of this clonotype. Here the CDR3 reads CASSTNTGELFF. CDR3 nucleotides: TGTGCCAGCAGTACGAACACCGGGGAGCTGTTTTTT. The genes are TRBV7-2 and TRBJ2-2, with no clear D. CDR3 length: 12 amino acids. V lost 6 bases and J 0 bases, leaving 2 bases between the germline ends. CDR1 is SGHTA and CDR2 is FQGNSA in the germline V gene.

This clonotype was counted only a few times. This chain links TRBV4-3 with TRBJ2-2, with 7 bases that match TRBD1. This CDR3 has 16 residues. Looked up from germline, CDR1 is LGHNA and CDR2 is YSLEER. Germline trimming cut 3 bases from V and 1 base from J; bases unmatched to any gene: 5. CDR3 coding DNA: TGCGCCAGCAGCCAGAGGACAGGCCGGAACACCGGGGAGCTGTTTTTT. It codes for CASSQRTGRNTGELFF.

The chain has TRBV7-2 and TRBJ1-2; D call uncertain. Germline V gene sequence: CDR1 SGHTA, CDR2 FQGNSA. The CDR3 length is 14 residues. Trimming removed 1 base at V and 8 bases at J, with 14 bases between. CDR3 in DNA: TGTGCCAGCAGCTTAGGAGAGAGGGTGTCCGGCTACACCTTC. Translating it yields CASSLGERVSGYTF.

The table lists this clonotype with a few counts. The rearrangement uses TRBV5-1 and TRBJ2-2, with D perhaps assigned TRBD1 or TRBD2 (5 bases each). In germline, CDR1 is SGHRS, CDR2 YFSETQ. The CDR3 contains 18 residues. V was pared by 4 bases and J by 6 bases, with 25 bases between. CDR3 nucleotides: TGCGCCAGCAGCCCCGGGACGCTCGTCCGCGGTTTTTCCGGGGAGCTGTTTTTT. This codes for CASSPGTLVRGFSGELFF. Drawing the rest from reference TRBV5-1 and TRBJ2-2, the complete variable domain is KAGVTQTPRYLIKTRGQQVTLSCSPISGHRSVSWYQQTPGQGLQFLFEYFSETQRNKGNFPGRFSGRQFSNSRSEMNVSTLELGDSALYLCASSPGTLVRGFSGELFFGEGSRLTVL.

This clonotype has more than one count but fewer than ten. This chain connects TRBV20-1 to TRBJ2-1; 9 nucleotides align to TRBD2. Germline V gives CDR1 DFQATT, CDR2 SNEGSKA (reference sequence). The V and J ends lost 6 bases and 3 bases, in that order; junction bases with no gene match: 9. CDR3 size: 15 residues. The CDR3 region has the DNA TGCAGTGCAACCACACTAGCGGGTTTCTACAATGAGCAGTTCTTC. This sequence encodes CSATTLAGFYNEQFF.

The chain is built from TRBV28 and TRBJ2-1; D call uncertain. The CDR3 length is 16 residues. Germline V CDR1 and CDR2: MDHEN, SYDVKM. Trimming cost V 3 bases and J 3 bases, with 15 bases left between them. CDR3 DNA: TGTGCCAGCAGTTTCGAACTTTCGTTTGACTACAATGAGCAGTTCTTC. Amino acid sequence: CASSFELSFDYNEQFF.

The V and J genes are TRBV11-1 and TRBJ2-7, with TRBD1 matching 10 bases. J lost 3 bases, V lost 1 base, and 12 bases had no gene match. CDR1 and CDR2 from the germline V gene are SGHAT and FQDESV (reference sequence). CDR3 length: 18 amino acids. CDR3 bases: TGTGCCAGCAGCTTAGGGTCGAGGACAGGGGGATTAGTCTACGAGCAGTACTTC. Residues: CASSLGSRTGGLVYEQYF.

The gene calls are TRBV18 and TRBJ1-2, with no clear D. In germline, CDR1 is KGHSH, CDR2 LQKENI. The V end was cut by 2 bases, the J end by 3 bases, with 10 bases between. This CDR3 spans 14 amino acids. In nucleotides, the CDR3 is TGTGCCAGCTCACCAACACGTAGTGACTATGGCTACACCTTC. Translating gives CASSPTRSDYGYTF.

This clonotype was detected only a few times. The chain uses TRBV29-1 and TRBJ1-5, with 8 bases fitting TRBD1. The V segment lost 4 bases and the J segment 5 bases; nucleotides outside the gene matches: 7. The CDR3 is 14 residues long. The germline V gene has CDR1 SQVTM and CDR2 ANQGSEA. CDR3: CSVADRADDQPQHF. The CDR3 DNA reads as TGCAGCGTTGCGGACAGGGCTGACGATCAGCCCCAGCATTTT.

There are many counts of this clonotype. A junction end diverges from the germline sequence, so it may reflect a read error. The chain recombines TRBV5-1 with TRBJ2-3; TRBD2 matches 12 bases. CDR3 length: 16 amino acids. Germline assignment: CDR1 SGHRS and CDR2 YFSETQ. The CDR3 protein is CASSIGTSGSTDTQYF. The CDR3 nucleotides read TGTGCCAGCAGCATAGGGACTAGCGGGAGCACAGATACGCAGTATTTT.

V and J are TRBV12-5 and TRBJ2-3; 7 bases align to TRBD2. Per the germline V gene, CDR1 is LGHNT and CDR2 is FRNRAP. The CDR3 has 15 amino acids. Trimming cost V 1 base and J 2 bases; bases outside gene matches: 3. In DNA, the CDR3 is TGTGCTAGTGGTTTGGGGCTAGCGGACACAGATACGCAGTATTTT. Protein product: CASGLGLADTDTQYF.

The rearrangement joins TRBV12-3 or TRBV12-4 to TRBJ2-7, with TRBD1 matching over 8 bases. Losses at the gene ends were 1 base for V and 5 bases for J; bases not matched to a gene: 7. This CDR3 has 15 amino acids. CDR3 bases: TGTGCCAGCAGTTTAGTAGGACAGGGTGCCAACGAGCAGTACTTC. Amino acid sequence: CASSLVGQGANEQYF.

This clonotype was counted between two and nine times. V gene TRBV10-3 combines with J gene TRBJ2-2; D ambiguous. Germline V gives CDR1 ENHRY, CDR2 SYGVKD. The CDR3 length is 14 residues. Trimming shortened V by 2 bases and J by 7 bases, and 11 bases separated the two germline ends. The CDR3 is CAISEVDQDGELFF. CDR3 DNA sequence: TGTGCCATCAGTGAGGTGGATCAGGACGGGGAGCTGTTTTTT.